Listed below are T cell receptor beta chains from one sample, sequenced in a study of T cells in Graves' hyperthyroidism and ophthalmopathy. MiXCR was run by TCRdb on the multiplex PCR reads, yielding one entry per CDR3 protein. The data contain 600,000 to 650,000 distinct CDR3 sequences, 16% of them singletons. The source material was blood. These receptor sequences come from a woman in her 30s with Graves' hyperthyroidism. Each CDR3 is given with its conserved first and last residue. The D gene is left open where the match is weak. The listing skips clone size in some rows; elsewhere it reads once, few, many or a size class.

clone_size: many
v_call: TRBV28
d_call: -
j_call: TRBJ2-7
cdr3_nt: TGTGCCAGCAGTTTGGGCAGGACGTACTGCGAGCAGTACTTC
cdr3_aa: CASSLGRTYCEQYF

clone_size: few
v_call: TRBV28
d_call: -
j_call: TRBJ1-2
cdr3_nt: TGTGCCAGCAGACGACCCCCGGGTGGCTACACCTTC
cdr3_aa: CASRRPPGGYTF

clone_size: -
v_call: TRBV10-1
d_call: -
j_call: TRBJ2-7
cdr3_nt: TGCGCCAGCAGTGGGTACTCCATGGGGGAGCAGTACTTC
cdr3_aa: CASSGYSMGEQYF

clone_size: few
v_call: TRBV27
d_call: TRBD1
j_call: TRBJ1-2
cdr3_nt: TGTGCCAGCAGTTCGCGCCGGGACAGGGGATATGGCTACACCTTC
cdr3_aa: CASSSRRDRGYGYTF

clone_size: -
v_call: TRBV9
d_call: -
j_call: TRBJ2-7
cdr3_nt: TGTGCCAGCAGCGCCAACACAAGAACCTACGAGCAGTACTTC
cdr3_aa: CASSANTRTYEQYF

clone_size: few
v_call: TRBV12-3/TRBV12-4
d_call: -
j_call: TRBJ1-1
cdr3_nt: TGTGCCAGCAGTTTAGATCTGAGGGGACTGGACACTGAAGCTTTCTTT
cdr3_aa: CASSLDLRGLDTEAFF

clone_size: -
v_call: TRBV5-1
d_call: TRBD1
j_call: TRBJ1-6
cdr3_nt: TGCGCCAGCAGCCCGTGGGGACAGGAGAGCTCCTATAATTCACCCCTCCACTTT
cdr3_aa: CASSPWGQESSYNSPLHF

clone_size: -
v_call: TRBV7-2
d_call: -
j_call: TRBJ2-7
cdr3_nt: TGTGCCAGCAGCTCTTCCCCGGGACATAGCTACGAGCAGTACTTC
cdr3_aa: CASSSSPGHSYEQYF

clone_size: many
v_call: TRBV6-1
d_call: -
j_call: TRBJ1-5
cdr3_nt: TGTGCCAGCAGCAGCGACAAGACTAGCAATCAGCCCCAGCATTTT
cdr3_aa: CASSSDKTSNQPQHF

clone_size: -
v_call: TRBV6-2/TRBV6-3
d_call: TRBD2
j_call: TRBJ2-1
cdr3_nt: TGTGCCAGCAGTTACTCGGTAGCGGGAGGGCCAAACAATGAGCAGTTCTTC
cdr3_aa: CASSYSVAGGPNNEQFF

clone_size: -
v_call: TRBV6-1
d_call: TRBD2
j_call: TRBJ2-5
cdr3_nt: TGTGCCAGCAGTGGGGGGCCCAGCGGGAGGCAAGAGACCCAGTACTTC
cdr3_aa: CASSGGPSGRQETQYF

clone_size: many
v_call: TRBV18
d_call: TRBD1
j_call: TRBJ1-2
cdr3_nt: TGTGCCAGCTCACCACAGGGACAGAACTATGGCTACACCTTC
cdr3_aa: CASSPQGQNYGYTF

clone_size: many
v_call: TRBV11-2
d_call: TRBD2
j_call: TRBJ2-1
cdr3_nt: TGTGCCAGCAGCCTAGCGGTTTACGACAATGAGCAGTTCTTC
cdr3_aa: CASSLAVYDNEQFF

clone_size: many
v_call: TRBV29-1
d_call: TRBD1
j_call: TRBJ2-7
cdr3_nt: TGCAGCGTTACCCCGGGACAGGGGGCAAGAGAGCAGTACTTC
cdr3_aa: CSVTPGQGAREQYF

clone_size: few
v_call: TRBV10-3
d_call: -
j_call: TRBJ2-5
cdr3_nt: TGTGCCATCAGTAGCGCGTCCGGACAGAGATACCAAGAGACCCAGTACTTC
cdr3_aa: CAISSASGQRYQETQYF

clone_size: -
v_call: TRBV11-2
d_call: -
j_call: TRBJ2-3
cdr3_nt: TGTGCCAGCAGCCAAGCGGTAGCGGATACGCAGTATTTT
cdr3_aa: CASSQAVADTQYF

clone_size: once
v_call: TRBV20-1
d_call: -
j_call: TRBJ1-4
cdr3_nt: TGCAGTGCTCCGGGGACGGGGAGGAGTAATGAAAAACTGTTTTTT
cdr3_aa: CSAPGTGRSNEKLFF

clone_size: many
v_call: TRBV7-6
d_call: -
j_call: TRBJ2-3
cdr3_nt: TGTGCCAGCAGCTTTTTCGGCGGAGATACGCAGTATTTT
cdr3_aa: CASSFFGGDTQYF

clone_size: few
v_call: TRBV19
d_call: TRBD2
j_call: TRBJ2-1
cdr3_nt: TGTGCCAGTAGTATGGGGGGGACCTACAATGAGCAGTTCTTC
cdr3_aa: CASSMGGTYNEQFF

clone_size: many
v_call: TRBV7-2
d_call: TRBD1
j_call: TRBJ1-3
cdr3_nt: TGTGCCAGCAGCTCACAGGGGGTAGGATCTGGAAACACCATATATTTT
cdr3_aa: CASSSQGVGSGNTIYF

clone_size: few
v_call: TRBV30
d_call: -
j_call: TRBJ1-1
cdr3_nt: TGTGCCTGGAACCGGGGCTCCGGGGGCGAAGCTTTCTTT
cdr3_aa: CAWNRGSGGEAFF

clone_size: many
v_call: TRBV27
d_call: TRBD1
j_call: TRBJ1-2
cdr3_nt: TGTGCCAGCAGTTTAGCAGGGGGACTATATGGCTACACCTTC
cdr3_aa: CASSLAGGLYGYTF

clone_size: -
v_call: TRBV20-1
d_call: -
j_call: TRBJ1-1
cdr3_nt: TGCAGTGCGCCTGGGGCCATTGAAGCTTTCTTT
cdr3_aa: CSAPGAIEAFF

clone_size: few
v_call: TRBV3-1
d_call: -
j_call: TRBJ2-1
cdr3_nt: TGTGCCAGCAGCCAAGATCTCGACTACAATGAGCAGTTCTTC
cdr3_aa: CASSQDLDYNEQFF

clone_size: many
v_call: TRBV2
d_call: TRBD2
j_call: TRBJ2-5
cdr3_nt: TGTGCCAGCAGTGTAGTAGCGGGAGGAGGTAAACAAGAGACCCAGTACTTC
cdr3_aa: CASSVVAGGGKQETQYF

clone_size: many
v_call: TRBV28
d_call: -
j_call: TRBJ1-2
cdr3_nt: TGTGCCAGCAGTTTATCAGGGGCTAACTATGGCTACACCTTC
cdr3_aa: CASSLSGANYGYTF

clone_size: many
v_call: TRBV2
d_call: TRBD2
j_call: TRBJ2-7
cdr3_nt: TGTGCCAGCAGCGCCGGGACTAGCGGTACAAAGCAGTACTTC
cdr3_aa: CASSAGTSGTKQYF

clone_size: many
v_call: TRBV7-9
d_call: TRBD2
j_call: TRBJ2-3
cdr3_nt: TGTGCCAGCAGCCCCGGGCGGGAGGCCACAGATACGCAGTATTTT
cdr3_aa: CASSPGREATDTQYF

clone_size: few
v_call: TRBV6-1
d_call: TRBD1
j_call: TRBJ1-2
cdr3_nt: TGTGCCAGCAGTTTTACAGGGGGCTTTGGCTACACCTTC
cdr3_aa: CASSFTGGFGYTF

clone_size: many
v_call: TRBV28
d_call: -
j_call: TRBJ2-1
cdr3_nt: TGTGCCAGCAGTTTACCCACGTACAATGAGCAGTTCTTC
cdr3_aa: CASSLPTYNEQFF

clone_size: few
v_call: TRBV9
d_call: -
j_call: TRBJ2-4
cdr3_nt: TGTGCCAGCAGCCCGCACAGGGTACACAACATTCAGTACTTC
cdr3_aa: CASSPHRVHNIQYF

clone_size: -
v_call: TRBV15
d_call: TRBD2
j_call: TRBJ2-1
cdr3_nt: TGTGCCACCAGCAGAGCTCAACTAGCGGGTTACAATGAGCAGTTCTTC
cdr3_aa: CATSRAQLAGYNEQFF

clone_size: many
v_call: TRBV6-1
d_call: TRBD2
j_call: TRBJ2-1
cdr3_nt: TGTGCCAGCAGACACAGCGGGGCGAGCTCCTACAATGAGCAGTTCTTC
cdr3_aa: CASRHSGASSYNEQFF